Reported below is one TCR beta chain. The antigen is not known. This specimen comes from a study of OX40 agonist ivuxolimab in advanced cancers. For the study at large: Partial responses were observed in three patients, of whom one had hepatocellular carcinoma and two had cutaneous melanoma.

Per germline, CDR1 SGHTA and CDR2 FQGNSA. The CDR3 sequence is 16 residues long. The V segment lost 5 bases and the J segment 0 bases; nucleotides outside the gene matches: 7. Points from the study as a whole: Nonresponders, in some cases, also had low normalized T-cell clonal expansion.

This table comes from immunoSEQ multiplex PCR, and its TCRdb copy is limited to in-frame clones, with some not included. Among 50,000 to 60,000 clones listed, 70% to 90% were seen once. The receptor was isolated from an adult with an advanced solid tumor such as melanoma, head and neck, liver or kidney cancer. Sample: CD4+ or CD8+ T cells sorted from blood, taken in a trial of the OX40 agonist ivuxolimab. The chain employs TRBV7-2 and TRBJ2-3; 8 nucleotides align to TRBD1. The CDR3 DNA sequence: TGTGCCAGCAGCCCCCGGACAGGGAAAAGCACAGATACGCAGTATTTT. Translation: CASSPRTGKSTDTQYF.